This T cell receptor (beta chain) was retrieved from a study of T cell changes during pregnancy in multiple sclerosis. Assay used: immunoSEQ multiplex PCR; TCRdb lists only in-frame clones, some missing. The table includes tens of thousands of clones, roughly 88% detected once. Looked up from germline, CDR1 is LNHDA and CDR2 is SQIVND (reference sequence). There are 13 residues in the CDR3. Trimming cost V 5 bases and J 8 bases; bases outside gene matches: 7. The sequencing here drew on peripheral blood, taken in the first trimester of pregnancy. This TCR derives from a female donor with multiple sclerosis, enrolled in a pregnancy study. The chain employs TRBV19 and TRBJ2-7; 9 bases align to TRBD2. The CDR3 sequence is CASSPRTSEQQYF. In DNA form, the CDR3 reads TGTGCCAGTAGTCCCCGGACTAGCGAGCAGCAGTACTTC.